Below, 12 T cell receptor beta chains from the same sample are listed, as sequenced in a study of blood T cell repertoires in COVID-19 (dated by TCRdb to 2018 to 2021). The protocol used for the library was the immunoSEQ multiplex PCR assay. As stored in TCRdb, this immuneACCESS dataset retains in-frame rearrangements with V and J assigned. A fraction of the clones does not appear; measured against another copy, unresolved V genes explain less than half of the discrepancy, and the remainder lacks a known reason. The sample data list some 290,000 clones, and about nine tenths of these were observed just once. The leading ten clones occupy around 11% of the sample. The sequencing sample was made of peripheral blood. The receptors here all came from a woman aged 25 to 39 with COVID-19, enrolled during active disease.

This rearrangement joins TRBV28 to TRBJ2-3; D not resolved. From germline, CDR1 is MDHEN and CDR2 SYDVKM. Trimming shortened V by 0 bases and J by 1 base, and 11 bases separated the two germline ends. The CDR3 runs to 16 residues. The CDR3 nucleotides read TGTGCCAGCAGTTTATGGGGTTATGGAGGCACAGATACGCAGTATTTT. Its translation: CASSLWGYGGTDTQYF.

The chain has TRBV19 and TRBJ1-5, with 7 bases fitting TRBD1. V dropped 5 bases and J dropped 0; count of bases not matched to a gene: 13. Germline V CDR1 and CDR2: LNHDA, SQIVND (reference sequence). This CDR3 region has 18 residues. The chain's CDR3 is CASSARTGDFLSNQPQHF. The CDR3 region has the DNA TGTGCCAGTAGTGCCAGGACAGGAGATTTTCTTAGCAATCAGCCCCAGCATTTT.

V is TRBV24-1 and J is TRBJ2-2; D unclear. V gave up 1 base and J gave up 7 bases, with 6 bases separating them. Germline V gene data show CDR1 as KGHDR and CDR2 as SFDVKD. The CDR3 sequence is 13 residues long. The CDR3 protein is CATSDFQDGELFF. CDR3 nucleotide sequence: TGTGCCACCAGTGATTTTCAGGACGGGGAGCTGTTTTTT.

The chain uses TRBV5-1 and TRBJ2-7, with a possible D match to TRBD2 (6 bases). The CDR3 contains 15 residues. Trimming took 0 bases from V and 7 from J, leaving 17 bases between them. CDR1 is SGHRS, CDR2 YFSETQ, per germline. The CDR3 here is CASSLGLGPTEEQYF. CDR3 in DNA: TGCGCCAGCAGCTTGGGACTAGGGCCCACGGAGGAGCAGTACTTC.

This chain joins TRBV10-2 and TRBJ2-3; no firm D call. This CDR3 has 13 residues. With 8 bases removed from V and 3 bases from J, the gap between germline ends came to 12 bases. The germline CDR1 and CDR2 sequences are WSHSY and SAAADI. CDR3 sequence: CASSSLGTDTQYF. The CDR3 nucleotides read TGCGCCAGCTCCTCCCTCGGGACAGATACGCAGTATTTT.

This chain joins TRBV3-1 (or the pseudogene TRBV3-2) and TRBJ2-1, with 8 nucleotides matching TRBD2. The CDR3 length is 16 residues. CDR1 and CDR2 from the germline V gene are LGHDT and YNNKEL (reference sequence). V was pared by 4 bases and J by 2 bases, with 7 bases of the junction left unmatched. The CDR3 coding sequence is TGTGCCAGCAGCCCCTTCGCGGGAGGAACCTACAATGAGCAGTTCTTC. Its protein product is CASSPFAGGTYNEQFF.

This chain connects TRBV11-2 to TRBJ2-7; weak D call: TRBD2 (6 bases). The CDR3 runs to 13 residues. V dropped 5 bases and J dropped 4 bases, with 12 bases sitting between them. CDR1 is SGHAT and CDR2 is FQNNGV in the germline V gene. This chain's CDR3 is CASSVGTEYEQYF. The CDR3 coding sequence is TGTGCCAGCAGCGTGGGGACTGAATACGAGCAGTACTTC. Full variable domain (missing parts from reference TRBV11-2 and TRBJ2-7): EAGVAQSPRYKIIEKRQSVAFWCNPISGHATLYWYQQILGQGPKLLIQFQNNGVVDDSQLPKDRFSAERLKGVDSTLKIQPAKLEDSAVYLCASSVGTEYEQYFGPGTRLTVT.

A single count supports this clone. The V call is TRBV29-1, the J call TRBJ1-3, with D perhaps matching TRBD1 (5 bases). Germline CDR1 and CDR2: SQVTM and ANQGSEA. V lost 4 bases and J 0 bases, leaving 7 bases between the germline ends. The CDR3 is 13 amino acids. In DNA form, the CDR3 reads TGCAGCGTTGGACAGAACTCTGGAAACACCATATATTTT. It yields the protein CSVGQNSGNTIYF.

The gene calls are TRBV19 and TRBJ2-7; 11 nucleotides line up with TRBD2. Trimming removed 5 bases from V and 3 bases from J; junction bases left unmatched: 15. The germline V gene has CDR1 LNHDA and CDR2 SQIVND (reference sequence). This CDR3 region has 18 residues. The CDR3 loop is CASSLPTSGKGMHYEQYF. CDR3 in DNA: TGTGCCAGTAGTCTCCCGACTAGCGGGAAAGGGATGCACTACGAGCAGTACTTC.

This chain joins TRBV6-5 and TRBJ1-2; unclear D gene. The CDR3 contains 13 residues. Trimming removed 2 bases from V and 4 bases from J, with 8 bases in between. Germline V gives CDR1 MNHEY, CDR2 SVGAGI. The CDR3 bases are TGTGCCAGCAGTTACGCGTCCGGCTATGGCTACACCTTC. Its protein is CASSYASGYGYTF.

V usage is TRBV20-1 and J usage is TRBJ2-7; a possible D gene is TRBD1 (6 bases). There are 12 residues in the CDR3. The V end was cut by 3 bases, the J end by 2 bases, with 8 bases between. Germline V gene data show CDR1 as DFQATT and CDR2 as SNEGSKA (reference sequence). The CDR3 DNA is TGCAGTGCTAGTGGGGGCACCTACGAGCAGTACTTC. Translation gives CSASGGTYEQYF.

The chain links TRBV18 to TRBJ2-2, with TRBD1 matching over 9 bases. The CDR3 contains 18 residues. Germline values: CDR1 KGHSH, CDR2 LQKENI. J lost 6 bases, V lost 0 bases, and 11 bases had no gene match. In DNA, the CDR3 is TGTGCCAGCTCACCACCGGGCCCGGGACAGGGTTTGGCCGGGGAGCTGTTTTTT. Its translation is CASSPPGPGQGLAGELFF.